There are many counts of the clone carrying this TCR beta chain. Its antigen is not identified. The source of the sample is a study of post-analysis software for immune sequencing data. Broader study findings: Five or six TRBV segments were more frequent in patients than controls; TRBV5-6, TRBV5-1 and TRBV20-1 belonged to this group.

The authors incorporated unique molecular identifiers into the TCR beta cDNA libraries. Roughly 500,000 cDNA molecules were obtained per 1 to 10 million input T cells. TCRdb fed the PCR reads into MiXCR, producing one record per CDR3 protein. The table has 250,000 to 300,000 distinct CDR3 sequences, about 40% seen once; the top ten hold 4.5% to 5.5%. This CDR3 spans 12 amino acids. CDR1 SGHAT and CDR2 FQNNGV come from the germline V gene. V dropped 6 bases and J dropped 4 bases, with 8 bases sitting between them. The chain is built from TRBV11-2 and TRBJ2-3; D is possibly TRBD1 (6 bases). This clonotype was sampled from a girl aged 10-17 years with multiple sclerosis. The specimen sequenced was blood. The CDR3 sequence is CASRGASDTQYF. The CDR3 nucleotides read TGTGCCAGCAGGGGGGCGTCAGATACGCAGTATTTT.